This T cell receptor (beta chain) came from a study of beta chain features in type 1 diabetes. Study conclusions and caveats: Researchers report that Type 1 diabetes patients had moderately but significantly shorter TCRB CDR3s across all four CD4+ subsets. More deletions and fewer insertions at VDJ junctions were found in patients with type 1 diabetes.

Details on this clone: The antigen remains unidentified.

Expressed TCRB transcripts were sequenced after all isolated RNA was converted to cDNA. Method: immunoSEQ multiplex PCR; TCRdb's copy keeps in-frame clones and lacks some. The sample shows about 160,000 clones, approximately 7.9% of them seen only once. Germline CDR1 is SEHNR and CDR2 is FQNEAQ (reference sequence). Trimming removed 8 bases at V and 7 bases at J, with 15 bases between. This CDR3 is built from 12 residues. The sequence was obtained from a man between 18 and 29 years old with type 1 diabetes. Material: central memory CD4+ T cells from blood. The chain employs TRBV7-9 and TRBJ2-7, with D perhaps matching TRBD2 (5 bases). This CDR3 reads CASSGMSPEQYF. DNA of the CDR3: TGTGCCAGCTCCGGGATGTCTCCAGAGCAGTACTTC.